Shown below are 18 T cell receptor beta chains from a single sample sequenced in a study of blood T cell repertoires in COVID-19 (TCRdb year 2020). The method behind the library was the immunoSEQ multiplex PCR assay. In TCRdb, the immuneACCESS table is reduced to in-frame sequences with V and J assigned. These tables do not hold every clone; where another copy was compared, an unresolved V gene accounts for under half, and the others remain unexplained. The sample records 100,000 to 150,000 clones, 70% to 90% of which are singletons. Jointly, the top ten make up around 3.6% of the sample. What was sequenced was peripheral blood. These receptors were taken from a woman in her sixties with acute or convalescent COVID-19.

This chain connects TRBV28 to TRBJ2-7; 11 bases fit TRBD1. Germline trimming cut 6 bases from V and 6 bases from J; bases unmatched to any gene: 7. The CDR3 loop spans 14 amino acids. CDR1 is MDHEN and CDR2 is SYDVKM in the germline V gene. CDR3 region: CASRDPGTGGEQYF. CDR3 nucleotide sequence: TGTGCCAGCAGGGATCCCGGGACAGGGGGCGAGCAGTACTTC.

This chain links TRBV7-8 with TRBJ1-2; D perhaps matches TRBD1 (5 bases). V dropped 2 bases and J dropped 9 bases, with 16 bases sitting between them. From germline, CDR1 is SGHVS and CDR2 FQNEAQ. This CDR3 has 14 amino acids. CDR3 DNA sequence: TGTGCCAGCAGCTTATTCGGGACGGAGGGGAGCTACACCTTC. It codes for CASSLFGTEGSYTF.

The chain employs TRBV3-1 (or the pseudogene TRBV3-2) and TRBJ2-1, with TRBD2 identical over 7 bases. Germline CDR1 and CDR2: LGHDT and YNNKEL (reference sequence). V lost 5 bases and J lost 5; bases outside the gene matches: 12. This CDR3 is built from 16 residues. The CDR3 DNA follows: TGTGCCAGCAGCTTCATGACTAGCCGGGGAGACAATGAGCAGTTCTTC. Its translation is CASSFMTSRGDNEQFF.

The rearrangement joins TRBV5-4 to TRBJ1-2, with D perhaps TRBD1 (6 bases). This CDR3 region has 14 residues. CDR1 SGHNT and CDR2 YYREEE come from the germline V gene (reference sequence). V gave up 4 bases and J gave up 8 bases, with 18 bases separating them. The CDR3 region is CASSPDSLKRGYTF. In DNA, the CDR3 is TGTGCCAGCAGCCCGGACAGCTTGAAGAGGGGCTACACCTTC.

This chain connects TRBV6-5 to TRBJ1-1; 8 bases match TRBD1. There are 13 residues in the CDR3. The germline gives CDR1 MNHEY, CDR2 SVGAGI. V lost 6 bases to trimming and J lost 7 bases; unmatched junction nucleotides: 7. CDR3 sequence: CASSPTGVVEAFF. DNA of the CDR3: TGTGCCAGCAGCCCGACAGGGGTTGTTGAAGCTTTCTTT.

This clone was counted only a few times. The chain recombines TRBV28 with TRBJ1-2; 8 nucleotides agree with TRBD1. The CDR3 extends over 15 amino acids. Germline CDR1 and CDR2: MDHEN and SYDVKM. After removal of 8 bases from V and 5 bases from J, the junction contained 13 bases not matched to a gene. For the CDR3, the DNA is TGTGCCAGCGACAACTTGCAGGGGGCGTATTATGGCTACACCTTC. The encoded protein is CASDNLQGAYYGYTF.

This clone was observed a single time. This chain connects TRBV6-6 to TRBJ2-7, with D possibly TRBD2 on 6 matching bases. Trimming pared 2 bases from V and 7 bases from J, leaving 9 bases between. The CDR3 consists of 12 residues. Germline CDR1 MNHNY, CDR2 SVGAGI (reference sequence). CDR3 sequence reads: CASSYGGKEQYF. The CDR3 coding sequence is TGTGCCAGCAGTTACGGGGGGAAGGAGCAGTACTTC.

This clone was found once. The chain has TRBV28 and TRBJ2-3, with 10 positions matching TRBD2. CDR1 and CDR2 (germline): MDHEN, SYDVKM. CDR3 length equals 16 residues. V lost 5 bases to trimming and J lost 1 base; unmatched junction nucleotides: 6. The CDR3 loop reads CASSPGGTSGTDTQYF. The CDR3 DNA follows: TGTGCCAGCAGTCCGGGGGGGACTAGCGGCACAGATACGCAGTATTTT.

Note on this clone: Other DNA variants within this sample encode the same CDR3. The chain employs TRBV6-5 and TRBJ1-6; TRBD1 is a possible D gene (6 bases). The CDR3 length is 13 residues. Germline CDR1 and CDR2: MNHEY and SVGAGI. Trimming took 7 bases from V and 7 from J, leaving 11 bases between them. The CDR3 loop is CASTGTNNSPLHF. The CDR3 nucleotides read TGTGCCAGCACCGGGACAAACAATTCACCCCTCCACTTT.

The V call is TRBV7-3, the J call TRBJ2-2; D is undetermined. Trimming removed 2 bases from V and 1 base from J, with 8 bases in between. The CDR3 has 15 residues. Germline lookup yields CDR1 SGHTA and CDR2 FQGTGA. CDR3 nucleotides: TGTGCCAGCAGCTTACGGCCAGGGAACACCGGGGAGCTGTTTTTT. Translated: CASSLRPGNTGELFF.

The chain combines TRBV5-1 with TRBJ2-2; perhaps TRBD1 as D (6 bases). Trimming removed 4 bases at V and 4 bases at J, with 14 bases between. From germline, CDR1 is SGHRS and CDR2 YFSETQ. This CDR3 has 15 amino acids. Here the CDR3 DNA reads TGCGCCAGCAGCACCGGGACAATGGGCACCGGGGAGCTGTTTTTT. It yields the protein CASSTGTMGTGELFF.

DNA for the CDR3: TGCGCCAGCAGCTTAACCAGGGGGCAAAGCGAAAAACTGTTTTTT. It is translated as CASSLTRGQSEKLFF. The chain joins TRBV5-1 to TRBJ1-4; 8 bases map to TRBD1. J gave up 8 bases and V 2 bases, and 8 bases lay outside the gene matches. CDR3 length: 15 amino acids. Germline loops: CDR1 SGHRS, CDR2 YFSETQ.

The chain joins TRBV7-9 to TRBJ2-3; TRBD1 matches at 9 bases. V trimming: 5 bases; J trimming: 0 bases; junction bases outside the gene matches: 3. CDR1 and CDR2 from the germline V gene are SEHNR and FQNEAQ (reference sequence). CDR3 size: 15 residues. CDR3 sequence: CASSPGQGSTDTQYF. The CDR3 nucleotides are TGTGCCAGCAGCCCCGGACAGGGGAGCACAGATACGCAGTATTTT.

CDR3 in amino acids: CASSSSLRLAAYNEQFF. CDR3 sequence (DNA): TGTGCCAGCAGTTCGAGCCTAAGACTAGCGGCCTACAATGAGCAGTTCTTC. The genes are TRBV27 and TRBJ2-1; TRBD2 aligns across 9 bases. Germline V lookup: CDR1 MNHEY, CDR2 SMNVEV (reference sequence). Trimming cost V 4 bases and J 2 bases; bases outside gene matches: 9. The CDR3 loop spans 17 amino acids.

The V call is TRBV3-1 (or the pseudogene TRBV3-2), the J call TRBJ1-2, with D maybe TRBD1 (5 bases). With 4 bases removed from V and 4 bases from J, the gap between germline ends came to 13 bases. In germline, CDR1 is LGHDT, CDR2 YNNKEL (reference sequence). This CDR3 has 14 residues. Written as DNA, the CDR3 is TGTGCCAGCAGCCCAGCAGACAGACTCTATGGCTACACCTTC. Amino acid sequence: CASSPADRLYGYTF.

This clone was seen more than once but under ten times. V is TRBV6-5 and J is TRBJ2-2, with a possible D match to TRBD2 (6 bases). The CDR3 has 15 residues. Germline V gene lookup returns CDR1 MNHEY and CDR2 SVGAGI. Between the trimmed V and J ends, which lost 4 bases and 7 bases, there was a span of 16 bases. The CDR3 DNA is TGTGCCAGCAGTTTACGGGGGTTGAATAGCGGGGAGCTGTTTTTT. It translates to CASSLRGLNSGELFF.

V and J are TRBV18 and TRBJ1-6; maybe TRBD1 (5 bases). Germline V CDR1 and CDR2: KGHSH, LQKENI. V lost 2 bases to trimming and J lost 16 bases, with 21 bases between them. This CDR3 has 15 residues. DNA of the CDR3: TGTGCCAGCTCACCATCGACAGCGTTTGAGGAGGGACTCCACTTT. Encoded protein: CASSPSTAFEEGLHF.

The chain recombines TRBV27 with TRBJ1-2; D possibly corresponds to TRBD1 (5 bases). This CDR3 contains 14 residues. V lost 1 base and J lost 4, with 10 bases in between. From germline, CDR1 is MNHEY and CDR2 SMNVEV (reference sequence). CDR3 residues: CASSLYQGSYGYTF. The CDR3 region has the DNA TGTGCCAGCAGTTTATACCAGGGAAGCTATGGCTACACCTTC.